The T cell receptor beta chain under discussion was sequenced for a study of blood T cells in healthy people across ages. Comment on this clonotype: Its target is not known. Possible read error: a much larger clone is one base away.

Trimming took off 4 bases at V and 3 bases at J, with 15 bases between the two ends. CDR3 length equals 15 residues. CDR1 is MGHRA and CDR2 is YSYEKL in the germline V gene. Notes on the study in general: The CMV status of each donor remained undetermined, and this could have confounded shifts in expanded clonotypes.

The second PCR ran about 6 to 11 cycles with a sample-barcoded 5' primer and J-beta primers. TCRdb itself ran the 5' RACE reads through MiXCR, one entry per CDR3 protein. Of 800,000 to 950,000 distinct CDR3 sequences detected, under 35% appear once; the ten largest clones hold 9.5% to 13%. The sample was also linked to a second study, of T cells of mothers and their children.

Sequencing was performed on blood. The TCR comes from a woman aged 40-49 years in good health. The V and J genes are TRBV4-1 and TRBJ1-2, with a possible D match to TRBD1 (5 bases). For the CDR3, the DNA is TGCGCCAGCAGCCCATTTTGGGGACGACACTATGGCTACACCTTC. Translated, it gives CASSPFWGRHYGYTF.